This TCR beta chain came from a study of blood T cells in healthy people across ages. Study-level findings and limits: Strong correlation was found linking TCR beta diversity to naive T cell percentage.

It was with a sample-barcoded 5' primer and a J-beta primer mix that a second PCR of about 6 to 12 cycles was run. Using its own MiXCR run on the 5' RACE reads, TCRdb lists one record per CDR3 protein. The profile shows 1,500,000 or so distinct CDR3 sequences, about 42% of them singletons. To note about this clonotype: The antigen remains unidentified.

This CDR3 has 12 amino acids. CDR1 is SGHDT and CDR2 is YYEEEE in the germline V gene. V dropped 2 bases and J dropped 8; count of bases not matched to a gene: 1. The V gene is TRBV5-6, the J gene TRBJ2-1; TRBD2 matches 7 bases. Material for sequencing was blood. The TCR was taken from a woman between 18 and 29 years old in good health. DNA of the CDR3: TGTGCCAGCAGCTTTACTAGCGATGAGCAGTTCTTC. Protein sequence: CASSFTSDEQFF.